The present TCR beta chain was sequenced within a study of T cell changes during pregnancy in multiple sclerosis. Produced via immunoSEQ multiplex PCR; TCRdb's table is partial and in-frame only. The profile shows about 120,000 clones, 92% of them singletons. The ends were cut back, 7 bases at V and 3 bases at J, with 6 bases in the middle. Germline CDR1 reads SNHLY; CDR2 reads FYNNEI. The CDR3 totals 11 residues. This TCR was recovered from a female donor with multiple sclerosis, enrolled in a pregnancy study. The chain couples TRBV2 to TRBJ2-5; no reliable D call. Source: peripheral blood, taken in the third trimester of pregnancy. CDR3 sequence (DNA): TGTGCCAGCACAGGAAAAGAGACCCAGTACTTC. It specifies CASTGKETQYF.